The present TCR beta chain was sequenced within a study of T cell repertoires in cytomegalovirus infection. Study at large: CMV infection and matching HLA type were both indicated by public TCR beta signatures. Points from the study as a whole: Frequencies of public TCR beta families were cumulated, and this identified carriers of CMV plus the relevant HLA. HLA-C-restricted CMV clonotypes gave the most frequent clonotype in two of eight donors.

TCRdb used MiXCR to reprocess the reads, holding one entry per CDR3 protein. Counted here are around 450,000 distinct CDR3 sequences, around 11% occurring once; the ten biggest clones make up roughly 10%. Per germline, CDR1 SGHTA and CDR2 FQGNSA. Deletions cut 7 bases from V and 5 bases from J, with 8 bases between. The CDR3 contains 12 residues. This clonotype appeared many times. The antigen remains unidentified. The TCR comes from a human donor in good health (CMV status not recorded). Some clones in this sample may be carry-over from other donors' samples. This chain connects TRBV7-2 to TRBJ2-2; D uncertain. Specimen: PBMCs. CDR3 amino acids: CASTELTGELFF. Written as DNA, the CDR3 is TGTGCCAGCACCGAACTTACCGGGGAGCTGTTTTTT.